A selection of T cell receptor beta chains follows, all from one sample in a study of blood T cell repertoires in COVID-19. Measured with immunoSEQ multiplex PCR; TCRdb has only the in-frame clones, and not every one. Of about 140,000 clones listed, 75% to 85% are singletons. The material sequenced was peripheral blood. The source is a man aged 60 to 75 with active or convalescent COVID-19. Both conserved end residues are part of each CDR3. The D gene is left open where the match is weak. Rows give clone size only sometimes, using once, few, many, or a class for an expanded clone.

v_gene	j_gene	d_gene	len	abundance	CDR3nt	CDR3aa
TRBV6-2/TRBV6-3	TRBJ1-3	-	14	-	TGTGCCAGCAGTTCCCGTTACTCTGGAAACACCATATATTTT	CASSSRYSGNTIYF
TRBV5-1	TRBJ1-1	TRBD1	16	-	TGCGCCAGCAGCTTGGAGTTGGGACAGGTGAACACTGAAGCTTTCTTT	CASSLELGQVNTEAFF
TRBV5-8	TRBJ1-3	TRBD1	17	-	TGTGCCAGCAGCTTGGGGGGACAGTTCTACTCTGGAAACACCATATATTTT	CASSLGGQFYSGNTIYF
TRBV6-5	TRBJ2-3	-	14	-	TGTGCCAGCCTACTCGGACAGCGAGCAGATACGCAGTATTTT	CASLLGQRADTQYF
TRBV28	TRBJ1-5	-	14	-	TGTGCCAGCAGCCCGGACAGCCACAATCAGCCCCAGCATTTT	CASSPDSHNQPQHF
TRBV15	TRBJ2-5	-	15	-	TGTGCCACCAGCAGCGAGGGGGGGAGACAAGAGACCCAGTACTTC	CATSSEGGRQETQYF
TRBV14	TRBJ1-3	-	15	-	TGTGCCAGCAGCCCCTATGCGGTGTCTGGAAACACCATATATTTT	CASSPYAVSGNTIYF
TRBV3-1/TRBV3-2	TRBJ2-1	-	17	-	TGTGCCAGCAGCCAAGGTCGCCAGGGCCGCTCCTACAATGAGCAGTTCTTC	CASSQGRQGRSYNEQFF
TRBV29-1	TRBJ2-1	-	13	-	TGCAGCGTTGAAGATCCTAATAACGGTGAGCAGTTCTTC	CSVEDPNNGEQFF
TRBV24-1	TRBJ2-4	-	17	-	TGTGCCACCAGTGATTTGGACAAAACAGGTGTGGGGTACATTCAGTACTTC	CATSDLDKTGVGYIQYF
TRBV4-1	TRBJ2-4	TRBD1	16	-	TGCGCCAGCAGCCACCTGACAGGGGTCCCCAAAAACATTCAGTACTTC	CASSHLTGVPKNIQYF
TRBV13	TRBJ2-5	TRBD2	15	-	TGTGCCAGCAGCTTAGTCGGGGGGACCCAAGAGACCCAGTACTTC	CASSLVGGTQETQYF
TRBV3-1/TRBV3-2	TRBJ1-2	TRBD1	15	-	TGTGCCAGCAGCCAAGAAGGCAGGGGGCAGGGAGGCTACACCTTC	CASSQEGRGQGGYTF
TRBV2	TRBJ1-4	-	15	-	TGTGCCAGCAGTGAAGGGCTGGGAGTAGGTGAAAAACTGTTTTTT	CASSEGLGVGEKLFF
TRBV3-1/TRBV3-2	TRBJ2-3	TRBD2	16	-	TGTGCCAGCAGCCCCCTACTAGCGGGCGCCACAGATACGCAGTATTTT	CASSPLLAGATDTQYF
TRBV28	TRBJ1-4	-	13	-	TGTGCCAGCAGGGTTCGGGCTAATGAAAAACTGTTTTTT	CASRVRANEKLFF
TRBV4-1	TRBJ1-1	TRBD1	18	-	TGCGCCAGCAGCCGGGTCGGGACAGGGGCGAAACTGAACACTGAAGCTTTCTTT	CASSRVGTGAKLNTEAFF
TRBV4-1	TRBJ1-4	-	16	-	TGCGCCAGCAGCCAAGATCGCACCAGGGGAAATGAAAAACTGTTTTTT	CASSQDRTRGNEKLFF
TRBV28	TRBJ2-3	TRBD2	20	-	TGTGCCAGCACCACAGGGGCGGGACTAGCGGGAGAGTTCAGCACAGATACGCAGTATTTT	CASTTGAGLAGEFSTDTQYF
TRBV6-5	TRBJ2-2	TRBD2	15	-	TGTGCCATCGCGAAAGGGACTAGCCACACCGGGGAGCTGTTTTTT	CAIAKGTSHTGELFF
TRBV14	TRBJ1-1	TRBD1	15	-	TGTGCCACCAGAGTAAACAGGGGGCTGTACACTGAAGCTTTCTTT	CATRVNRGLYTEAFF
TRBV18	TRBJ2-1	-	14	-	TGTGCCAGCATCACCACCCAGGGATACAATGAGCAGTTCTTC	CASITTQGYNEQFF
TRBV5-1	TRBJ1-3	TRBD1	16	once	TGCGCCAGCAGCCCAACCCCCTTCGACAGGGTAAACACCATATATTTT	CASSPTPFDRVNTIYF
TRBV29-1	TRBJ1-2	TRBD1	13	few	TGCAGCGTTGGACAGGGGAATATCTATGGCTACACCTTC	CSVGQGNIYGYTF
TRBV10-3	TRBJ2-7	TRBD2	17	-	TGTGCCATCAGTGAAGGACTAGCGGGGATCATGTCCTACGAGCAGTACTTC	CAISEGLAGIMSYEQYF
TRBV28	TRBJ2-1	TRBD2	12	-	TGTGCCACATGGCGGGGGTACAATGAGCAGTTCTTC	CATWRGYNEQFF
TRBV11-2	TRBJ1-6	-	16	-	TGTGCCAGCAGCTTAGAAGCAGGGAATACGTATTCACCCCTCCACTTT	CASSLEAGNTYSPLHF
TRBV10-3	TRBJ2-2	TRBD1	20	-	TGTGCCATCAGAGACCCGACCCCGGGACAGGGAATTCTGAACACCGGGGAGCTGTTTTTT	CAIRDPTPGQGILNTGELFF
TRBV27	TRBJ1-4	TRBD1	15	-	TGTGCCAGCAGTTTACAGGGGGCAACTAATGAAAAACTGTTTTTT	CASSLQGATNEKLFF
TRBV9	TRBJ2-7	-	14	-	TGTGCCAGCAGCGTAATGAGGGCCTCCTACGAGCAGTACTTC	CASSVMRASYEQYF
TRBV10-2	TRBJ1-5	-	11	-	TGCGCCAGCAGTGCGGGTCAGCCCCAGCATTTT	CASSAGQPQHF
TRBV11-3	TRBJ1-1	-	16	-	TGTGCCAGCAGCGATCACATCAGGGTTTCGAACACTGAAGCTTTCTTT	CASSDHIRVSNTEAFF
TRBV18	TRBJ2-5	TRBD1	14	-	TGTGCCAGCTCCCCGGGACAGTCGGTTGAGACCCAGTACTTC	CASSPGQSVETQYF
TRBV19	TRBJ2-7	-	16	-	TGTGCCAGTAGTACCCCGCTTACGGGTCGCTCCTACGAGCAGTACTTC	CASSTPLTGRSYEQYF
TRBV19	TRBJ1-2	TRBD1	13	-	TGTGCCAGTAGTATCACAGGGGTGATTGGCTACACCTTC	CASSITGVIGYTF
TRBV28	TRBJ1-5	-	11	-	TGTGCCAGCAGTCGCGGAGAGAGTGGGCATTTT	CASSRGESGHF
TRBV5-5	TRBJ1-1	TRBD1	14	-	TGTGCCAGCAGCAAACAGGGGGCGAGCACTGAAGCTTTCTTT	CASSKQGASTEAFF
TRBV9	TRBJ1-1	-	14	-	TGTGCCAGCAGCGTAGTGGAGATTGGCACTGAAGCTTTCTTT	CASSVVEIGTEAFF
TRBV12-3/TRBV12-4	TRBJ1-1	-	13	-	TGTGCCAGCAGTCCCCGGAGTCGTCCTGAAGCTTTCTTT	CASSPRSRPEAFF
TRBV15	TRBJ2-1	-	15	-	TGTGCCACCAGCAGAGGAGCAGGGAACTTCGATGAGCAGTTCTTC	CATSRGAGNFDEQFF
TRBV19	TRBJ2-7	TRBD2	14	-	TGTGCCAGTAGTATAGAAGCGGGGGGCTACGAGCAGTACTTC	CASSIEAGGYEQYF
TRBV10-3	TRBJ2-1	TRBD2	19	-	TGTGCCATCAGTGCTGTAACTAGCGGGAGTTTTGACATTGGCAATGAGCAGTTCTTC	CAISAVTSGSFDIGNEQFF
TRBV7-9	TRBJ2-7	TRBD1	16	-	TGTGCCAGCAGTCCAAGACGGGACAGGGAATCCTACGAGCAGTACTTC	CASSPRRDRESYEQYF
TRBV18	TRBJ1-2	TRBD1	13	-	TGTGCCAGCTCACCTAGCGGGACAGTGGGCTACACCTTC	CASSPSGTVGYTF
TRBV5-6	TRBJ2-7	TRBD1	14	-	TGTGCCAGCAGCCTGAGTAGGGGGCGCGACGAGCAGTACTTC	CASSLSRGRDEQYF
TRBV6-2/TRBV6-3	TRBJ2-5	-	15	-	TGTGCCAGCAGTTACATCTCGCCCAGCCAAGAGACCCAGTACTTC	CASSYISPSQETQYF
TRBV29-1	TRBJ2-1	TRBD2	14	-	TGCAGCGTTGTAGGCCTAGCGGTTTACAATGAGCAGTTCTTC	CSVVGLAVYNEQFF
TRBV12-3/TRBV12-4	TRBJ1-2	-	12	-	TGTGCCAGCAGTTTTATGGCACAGCCTTACACCTTC	CASSFMAQPYTF
TRBV7-6	TRBJ1-2	-	15	once	TGTGCCAGCAGCTTAGCCGGGCAGGGCCCCTATGGCTACACCTTC	CASSLAGQGPYGYTF
TRBV4-3	TRBJ1-1	-	14	-	TGCGCCAGCAGCCAAGATATCGGGGGGACTGAAGCTTTCTTT	CASSQDIGGTEAFF
TRBV19	TRBJ1-2	-	11	once	TGTGCCAGTAGGGAGGCCGGGGGCTACACCTTC	CASREAGGYTF
TRBV19	TRBJ1-1	-	16	-	TGTGCCAGTAGTATAGAACAGGTAGGATTGGGCACTGAAGCTTTCTTT	CASSIEQVGLGTEAFF
TRBV7-9	TRBJ2-4	-	14	few	TGTGCCAGCAGCCCCGACAGCCGTCTGGGCATTCAGTACTTC	CASSPDSRLGIQYF
TRBV27	TRBJ2-7	TRBD2	15	-	TGTGCCAGCAGTCCGCTAGCGGGGGGGCCCCTCGAGCAGTACTTC	CASSPLAGGPLEQYF
TRBV7-6	TRBJ2-2	TRBD1	17	-	TGTGCCAGCAGCTTATACTACTGGGACAGCCCCACCGGGGAGCTGTTTTTT	CASSLYYWDSPTGELFF
TRBV12-5	TRBJ1-6	TRBD1	14	-	TGTGCTAGTGGTCTGCAGGGGGGAAATTCACCCCTCCACTTT	CASGLQGGNSPLHF